The source of this T cell receptor (beta chain) is a study of technical replicates of blood from a handful of donors. The CDR3 runs to 16 residues. This clone was seen just once. The method was immunoSEQ multiplex PCR; TCRdb's version includes in-frame clones alone and lacks a portion of them. The data contain some 70,000 clones, about 91% of them singletons. The J gene is TRBJ2-5, the V gene TRBV21-1; the table's TRBD2 call for D was not verified on the DNA. TRBV21-1 is classified as a pseudogene. The sequenced material came from T cells isolated from PBMCs. This clonotype was sampled from a human donor in good health. The chain's CDR3 is CASSKAGLAGQETQYF. The CDR3 DNA reads TGTGCCAGCAGCAAAGCCGGACTAGCGGGACAAGAGACCCAGTACTTC.